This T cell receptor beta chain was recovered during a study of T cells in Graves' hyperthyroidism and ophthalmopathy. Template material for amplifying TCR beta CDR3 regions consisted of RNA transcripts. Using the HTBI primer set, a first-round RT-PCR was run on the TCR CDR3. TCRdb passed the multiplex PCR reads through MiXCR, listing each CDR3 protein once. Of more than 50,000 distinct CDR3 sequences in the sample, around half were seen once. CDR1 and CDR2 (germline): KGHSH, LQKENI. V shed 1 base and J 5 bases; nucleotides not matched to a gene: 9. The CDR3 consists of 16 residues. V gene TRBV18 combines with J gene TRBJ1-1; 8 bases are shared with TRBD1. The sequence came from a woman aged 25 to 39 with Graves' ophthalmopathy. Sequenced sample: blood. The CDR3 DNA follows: TGTGCCAGCTCACCACGTCAGGGGGCGCGGATTACTGAAGCTTTCTTT. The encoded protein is CASSPRQGARITEAFF.